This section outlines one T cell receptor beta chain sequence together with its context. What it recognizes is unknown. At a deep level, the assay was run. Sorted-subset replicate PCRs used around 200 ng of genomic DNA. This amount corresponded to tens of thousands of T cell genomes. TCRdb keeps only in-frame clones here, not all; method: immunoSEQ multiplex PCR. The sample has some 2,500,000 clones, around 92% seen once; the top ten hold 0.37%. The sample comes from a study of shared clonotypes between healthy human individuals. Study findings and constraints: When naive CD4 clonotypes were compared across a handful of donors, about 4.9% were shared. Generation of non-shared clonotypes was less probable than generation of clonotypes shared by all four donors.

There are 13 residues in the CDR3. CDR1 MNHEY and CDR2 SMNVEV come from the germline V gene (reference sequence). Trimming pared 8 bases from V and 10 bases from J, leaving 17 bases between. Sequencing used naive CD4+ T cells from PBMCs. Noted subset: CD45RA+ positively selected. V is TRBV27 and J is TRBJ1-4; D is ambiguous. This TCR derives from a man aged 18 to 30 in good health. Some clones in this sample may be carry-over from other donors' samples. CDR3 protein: CASSTTGFGKLFF. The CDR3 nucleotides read TGTGCCAGCTCAACCACGGGGTTTGGAAAACTGTTTTTT.